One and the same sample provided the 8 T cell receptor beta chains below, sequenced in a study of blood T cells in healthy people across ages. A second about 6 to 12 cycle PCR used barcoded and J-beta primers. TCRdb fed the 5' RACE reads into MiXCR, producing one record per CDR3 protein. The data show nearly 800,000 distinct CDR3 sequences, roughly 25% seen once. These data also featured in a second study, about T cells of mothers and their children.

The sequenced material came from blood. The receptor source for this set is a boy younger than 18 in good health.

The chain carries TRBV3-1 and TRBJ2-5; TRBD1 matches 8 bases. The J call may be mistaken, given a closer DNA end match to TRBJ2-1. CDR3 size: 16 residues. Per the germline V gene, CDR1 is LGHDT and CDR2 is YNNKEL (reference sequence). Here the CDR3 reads CASSPRTGKGLNEQFF. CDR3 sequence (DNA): TGTGCCAGCAGCCCTCGGACAGGGAAAGGGTTGAATGAGCAGTTCTTC.

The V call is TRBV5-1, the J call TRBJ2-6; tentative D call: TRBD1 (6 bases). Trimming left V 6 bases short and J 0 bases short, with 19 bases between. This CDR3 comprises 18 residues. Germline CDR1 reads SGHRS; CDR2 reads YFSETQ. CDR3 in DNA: TGCGCCAGCACCCCTACAGGGTACGGGAACTCTGGGGCCAACGTCCTGACTTTC. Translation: CASTPTGYGNSGANVLTF.

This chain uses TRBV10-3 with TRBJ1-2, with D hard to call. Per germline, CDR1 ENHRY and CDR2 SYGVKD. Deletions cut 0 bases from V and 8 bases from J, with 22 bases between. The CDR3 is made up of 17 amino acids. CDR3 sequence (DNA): TGTGCCATCAGTGAGTCGCCCCAACAGATTTCTACTATGGGCTACACCTTC. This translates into CAISESPQQISTMGYTF.

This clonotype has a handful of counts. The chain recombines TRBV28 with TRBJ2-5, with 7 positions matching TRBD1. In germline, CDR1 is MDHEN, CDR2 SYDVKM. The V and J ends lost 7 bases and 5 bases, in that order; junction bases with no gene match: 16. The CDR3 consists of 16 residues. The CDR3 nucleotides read TGTGCCAGCACCTATTCCAGACAGGGTGTAGGGGAGACCCAGTACTTC. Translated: CASTYSRQGVGETQYF. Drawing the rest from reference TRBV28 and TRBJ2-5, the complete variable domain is DVKVTQSSRYLVKRTGEKVFLECVQDMDHENMFWYRQDPGLGLRLIYFSYDVKMKEKGDIPEGYSVSREKKERFSLILESASTNQTSMYLCASTYSRQGVGETQYFGPGTRLLVL.

CDR3 loop: CASSPERIGNEQFF. CDR3 DNA sequence: TGCGCCAGCAGCCCGGAACGGATAGGGAATGAGCAGTTCTTC. The chain has TRBV5-1 and TRBJ2-1; D is uncertain. V lost 4 bases to trimming and J lost 7 bases, with 15 bases between them. CDR3 length: 14 amino acids. Germline V gene lookup returns CDR1 SGHRS and CDR2 YFSETQ. The whole variable domain, remainder taken from reference TRBV5-1 and TRBJ2-1, is KAGVTQTPRYLIKTRGQQVTLSCSPISGHRSVSWYQQTPGQGLQFLFEYFSETQRNKGNFPGRFSGRQFSNSRSEMNVSTLELGDSALYLCASSPERIGNEQFFGPGTRLTVL.

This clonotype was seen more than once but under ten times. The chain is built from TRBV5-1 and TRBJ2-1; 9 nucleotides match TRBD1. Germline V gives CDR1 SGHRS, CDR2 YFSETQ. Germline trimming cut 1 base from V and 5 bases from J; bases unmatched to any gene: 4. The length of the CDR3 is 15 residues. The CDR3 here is CASSLTGGRNNEQFF. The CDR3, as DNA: TGCGCCAGCAGCTTGACAGGGGGCAGAAACAATGAGCAGTTCTTC.

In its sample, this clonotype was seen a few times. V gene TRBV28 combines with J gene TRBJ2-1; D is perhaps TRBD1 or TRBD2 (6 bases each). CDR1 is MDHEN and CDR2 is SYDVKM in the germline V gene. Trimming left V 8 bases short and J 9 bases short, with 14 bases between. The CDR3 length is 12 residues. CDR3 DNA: TGTGCCAGCCTAAGGGGGGTCGGTGAGCAGTTCTTC. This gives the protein CASLRGVGEQFF.

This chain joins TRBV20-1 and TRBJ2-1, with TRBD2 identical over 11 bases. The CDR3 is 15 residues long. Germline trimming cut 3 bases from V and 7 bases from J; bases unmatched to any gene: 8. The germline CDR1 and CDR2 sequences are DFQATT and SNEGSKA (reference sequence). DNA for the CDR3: TGCAGTGCTAGGACCTTAGCGGGAGGGGATAATGAGCAGTTCTTC. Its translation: CSARTLAGGDNEQFF.